Following are 31 T cell receptor beta chains from one sample sequenced in a study of shared clonotypes between healthy human individuals. The protocol was immunoSEQ multiplex PCR, while the TCRdb copy is restricted to in-frame clones and leaves out a portion. In the table there are about 2.3 million clones, approximately 90% of which are singletons. The material sequenced was naive CD4+ T cells from PBMCs. Described subset: CD45RA+ positively selected. The receptors here all came from a man younger than 35 in good health. Some clones in this sample may be carry-over from other donors' samples.

This rearrangement joins TRBV7-2 to TRBJ1-4; 7 bases fit TRBD1. The CDR3 sequence is 17 residues long. Germline CDR1 is SGHTA and CDR2 is FQGNSA. Trimming took 4 bases from V and 3 from J; bases not matched to a gene: 11. The CDR3 nucleotides are TGTGCCAGCAGCTCCCCAGGGGGGGGCAGGGCTAATGAAAAACTGTTTTTT. This encodes CASSSPGGGRANEKLFF. Combining the CDR3 with reference TRBV7-2 and TRBJ1-4 gives the whole variable domain GAGVSQSPSNKVTEKGKDVELRCDPISGHTALYWYRQSLGQGLEFLIYFQGNSAPDKSGLPSDRFSAERTGGSVSTLTIQRTQQEDSAVYLCASSSPGGGRANEKLFFGSGTQLSVL.

This clone came up a few times. Other DNA sequences within the sample encode an identical CDR3. V and J are TRBV20-1 and TRBJ2-5; D ambiguous. V lost 1 base, J lost 3 bases, and 3 bases lay in between. This CDR3 comprises 11 residues. CDR1 DFQATT and CDR2 SNEGSKA come from the germline V gene (reference sequence). The CDR3 DNA reads as TGCAGTGCTAGAGGAGAAGAGACCCAGTACTTC. It codes for CSARGEETQYF.

The gene calls are TRBV4-1 and TRBJ2-3; a possible D gene is TRBD2 (6 bases). Between the trimmed V and J ends, which lost 3 bases and 1 base, there was a span of 17 bases. The CDR3 runs 17 residues. Per germline, CDR1 MGHRA and CDR2 YSYEKL. In nucleotides, the CDR3 is TGCGCCAGCAGCCACTCCGGGGCTAGCGAGGGCACAGATACGCAGTATTTT. As protein: CASSHSGASEGTDTQYF.

The CDR3 bases are TGCGCCAGCAGCTTGGCCCACAGGGGAGAGCAGTACTTC. It yields the protein CASSLAHRGEQYF. The V gene is TRBV5-1, the J gene TRBJ2-7; 7 nucleotides match TRBD1. Unmatched junction bases numbered 4, after V lost 0 bases and J lost 7 bases. CDR3 length: 13 amino acids. Germline CDR1 is SGHRS and CDR2 is YFSETQ.

The chain has TRBV5-8 and TRBJ1-2; D uncertain. This CDR3 is 13 amino acids long. CDR1 is SGHTS and CDR2 is YDEGEE in the germline V gene. Trimming left V 0 bases short and J 8 bases short, with 11 bases between. CDR3 protein: CASSLDLSAGYTF. The CDR3 DNA sequence: TGTGCCAGCAGCTTGGACCTCTCCGCAGGCTACACCTTC.

This sequence joins TRBV2 and TRBJ1-5, with 7 bases matching TRBD1. With 6 bases clipped from V and 7 bases from J, the junction kept 15 bases outside the gene matches. CDR3 length equals 16 residues. Germline assignment: CDR1 SNHLY and CDR2 FYNNEI. The CDR3 DNA reads as TGTGCCAGCAGGCGACAGGGCGGCCCCTCGGGGCAGCCCCAGCATTTT. Residues: CASRRQGGPSGQPQHF.

This chain uses TRBV20-1 with TRBJ2-7; possible D gene TRBD2, 6 bases. This CDR3 has 11 residues. V was trimmed by 5 bases and J by 10 bases, leaving 15 bases between them. The germline V gene has CDR1 DFQATT and CDR2 SNEGSKA (reference sequence). The CDR3 region has the DNA TGCAGTGCTGCAGACCGGGACTCTCAGTACTTC. It encodes CSAADRDSQYF.

The CDR3: CASSRRGSAEAFF. Written as DNA, the CDR3 is TGTGCCAGCAGTCGAAGGGGATCCGCTGAAGCTTTCTTT. The V gene is TRBV25-1, the J gene TRBJ1-1, with TRBD1 as a possible D gene (5 bases). From germline, CDR1 is MGHDK and CDR2 SYGVNS. The CDR3 totals 13 residues. V was shortened by 5 bases and J by 6 bases, with 13 bases between the two germline ends.

The CDR3 region has the DNA TGTGCCAGTAACCCTCCGCGAGGCGGCTACACCTTC. This sequence encodes CASNPPRGGYTF. The chain couples TRBV19 to TRBJ1-2; D is unclear. Trimming pared 7 bases from V and 8 bases from J, leaving 14 bases between. The CDR3 spans 12 residues. CDR1 LNHDA and CDR2 SQIVND come from the germline V gene (reference sequence).

The chain combines TRBV30 with TRBJ2-1, with TRBD1 identical over 8 bases. The CDR3 loop spans 16 amino acids. The germline gives CDR1 GTSNPN, CDR2 SVGIG (reference sequence). The V and J ends lost 1 base and 0 bases, in that order; junction bases with no gene match: 5. Here the CDR3 reads CAWSAITGGSYNEQFF. The CDR3 DNA follows: TGTGCCTGGAGTGCAATTACAGGGGGCTCCTACAATGAGCAGTTCTTC.

The V gene is TRBV28, the J gene TRBJ2-7; 7 bases are a match to TRBD2. Germline-derived CDR1 and CDR2 are MDHEN and SYDVKM. The CDR3 is 15 residues long. V lost 8 bases, J lost 2 bases, and 12 bases stayed unmatched. The CDR3 is CASATSAEGPYEQYF. Written as DNA, the CDR3 is TGTGCCAGCGCTACTAGCGCGGAGGGGCCCTACGAGCAGTACTTC.

The J gene is TRBJ2-3, the V gene TRBV9; TRBD1 is a possible D gene (5 bases). V shed 4 bases and J shed 5 bases, with 20 bases lying between them. The CDR3 extends over 16 amino acids. In germline, CDR1 is SGDLS, CDR2 YYNGEE. CDR3 nucleotide sequence: TGTGCCAGCAGCCCCGACAGACTCTTAGTAGGAGATACGCAGTATTTT. This sequence encodes CASSPDRLLVGDTQYF. The full variable domain, completed using reference TRBV9 and TRBJ2-3, is DSGVTQTPKHLITATGQRVTLRCSPRSGDLSVYWYQQSLDQGLQFLIQYYNGEERAKGNILERFSAQQFPDLHSELNLSSLELGDSALYFCASSPDRLLVGDTQYFGPGTRLTVL.

The V call is TRBV28, the J call TRBJ2-1; D not certain. The CDR3 extends over 12 amino acids. V shed 6 bases and J shed 7 bases, with 10 bases lying between them. In germline, CDR1 is MDHEN, CDR2 SYDVKM. The CDR3 nucleotides read TGTGCCAGCAGGGTTTCCTGGAATGAGCAGTTCTTC. This sequence encodes CASRVSWNEQFF.

The V call is TRBV5-1, the J call TRBJ1-1; D gene unclear. Germline CDR1 is SGHRS and CDR2 is YFSETQ. V shed 5 bases and J shed 0 bases, with 11 bases lying between them. CDR3 length: 14 residues. The CDR3 DNA is TGCGCCAGCAGGCCAAACAGCATGAACACTGAAGCTTTCTTT. Its protein is CASRPNSMNTEAFF.

The chain carries TRBV6-1 and TRBJ2-7, with 9 nucleotides matching TRBD1. Trimming cost V 4 bases and J 4 bases; bases outside gene matches: 8. The CDR3 consists of 15 residues. Germline CDR1 MNHNS, CDR2 SASEGT. The CDR3 reads CASSGQRQGEYEQYF. In DNA form, the CDR3 reads TGTGCCAGCAGTGGGCAGAGACAGGGGGAGTACGAGCAGTACTTC.

The V and J genes are TRBV27 and TRBJ2-7; TRBD1 agrees at 7 bases. The CDR3 extends over 14 amino acids. The V segment lost 5 bases and the J segment 8 bases; nucleotides outside the gene matches: 12. CDR1 is MNHEY, CDR2 SMNVEV, per germline (reference sequence). This chain's CDR3 is CASSPTGRLTKQYF. In nucleotides, the CDR3 is TGTGCCAGCAGTCCGACAGGGCGGCTTACGAAGCAGTACTTC.

The V call is TRBV9, the J call TRBJ2-1; D gene unclear. The CDR3 runs to 15 residues. V was shortened by 4 bases and J by 0 bases, with 11 bases between the two germline ends. Germline V gene data show CDR1 as SGDLS and CDR2 as YYNGEE. The CDR3 is CASSPPGSSYNEQFF. The DNA for the CDR3 is TGTGCCAGCAGCCCTCCAGGAAGCTCCTACAATGAGCAGTTCTTC.

V usage is TRBV7-9 and J usage is TRBJ2-3; TRBD1 aligns across 7 bases. The CDR3 is 12 amino acids. Germline CDR1 is SEHNR and CDR2 is FQNEAQ (reference sequence). V trimming: 8 bases; J trimming: 2 bases; junction bases outside the gene matches: 1. The CDR3: CASGQVTDTQYF. The CDR3 DNA follows: TGTGCCAGCGGACAGGTCACAGATACGCAGTATTTT.

V gene TRBV6-5 combines with J gene TRBJ2-2, with 7 nucleotides matching TRBD2. The CDR3 is 15 amino acids. Germline-derived CDR1 and CDR2 are MNHEY and SVGAGI. The junction had 4 bases not matched to a gene; V was cut back by 6 bases and J by 0 bases. The CDR3 sequence is CASSYTSANTGELFF. CDR3 nucleotides: TGTGCCAGCAGCTATACTAGCGCGAACACCGGGGAGCTGTTTTTT.

This rearrangement joins TRBV5-4 to TRBJ1-4, with 7 bases fitting TRBD1. Trimming removed 2 bases from V and 4 bases from J; junction bases left unmatched: 5. In germline, CDR1 is SGHNT, CDR2 YYREEE (reference sequence). CDR3 length: 15 amino acids. The CDR3 DNA follows: TGTGCCAGCAGCTTACGGACAGGACTTAATGAAAAACTGTTTTTT. Residues: CASSLRTGLNEKLFF.

V and J are TRBV9 and TRBJ2-1, with no clear D. The CDR3 totals 14 residues. V dropped 0 bases and J dropped 1 base, with 5 bases sitting between them. Germline V gene sequence: CDR1 SGDLS, CDR2 YYNGEE. DNA for the CDR3: TGTGCCAGCAGCGTAGAACATTCCTACAATGAGCAGTTCTTC. This gives the protein CASSVEHSYNEQFF.

V usage is TRBV7-2 and J usage is TRBJ2-7; no clear D. V lost 1 base to trimming and J lost 2 bases, with 9 bases between them. The CDR3 extends over 14 amino acids. CDR1 is SGHTA, CDR2 FQGNSA, per germline. The CDR3 protein is CASSLDPGPYEQYF. CDR3 DNA sequence: TGTGCCAGCAGCTTAGATCCAGGACCCTACGAGCAGTACTTC.

This chain links TRBV7-9 with TRBJ1-3; 10 bases map to TRBD1. The CDR3 length is 17 residues. Germline CDR1 is SEHNR and CDR2 is FQNEAQ (reference sequence). Trimming removed 0 bases from V and 0 bases from J; junction bases left unmatched: 2. CDR3 loop: CASSLADRGASGNTIYF. Here the CDR3 DNA reads TGTGCCAGCAGCTTAGCGGACAGGGGGGCCTCTGGAAACACCATATATTTT.

The chain couples TRBV7-9 to TRBJ2-1, with 9 bases identical to TRBD1. Per the germline V gene, CDR1 is SEHNR and CDR2 is FQNEAQ (reference sequence). The CDR3 totals 16 residues. Trimming cost V 5 bases and J 1 base; bases outside gene matches: 6. DNA for the CDR3: TGTGCCAGCAGCAAGACAGGGGGACTATCCTACAATGAGCAGTTCTTC. This codes for CASSKTGGLSYNEQFF.

The gene calls are TRBV27 and TRBJ2-5, with D perhaps matching TRBD2 (6 bases). V was shortened by 2 bases and J by 4 bases, with 11 bases between the two germline ends. Germline CDR1 MNHEY, CDR2 SMNVEV (reference sequence). The CDR3 extends over 14 amino acids. CDR3: CASSLRGFTETQYF. The CDR3 coding sequence is TGTGCCAGCAGTTTACGGGGGTTCACAGAGACCCAGTACTTC.

The gene calls are TRBV19 and TRBJ2-2; D may match TRBD1 or TRBD2 (6 bases each). The CDR3 loop spans 15 amino acids. From germline, CDR1 is LNHDA and CDR2 SQIVND (reference sequence). V lost 8 bases, J lost 1 base, and 14 bases lay in between. The CDR3 DNA follows: TGTGCCAGTTCGGGGGCGCGTGGGAACACCGGGGAGCTGTTTTTT. Protein: CASSGARGNTGELFF.

A note on this clone: One end of the junction does not line up with germline, which may come from a read error. The chain combines TRBV5-1 with TRBJ1-2; 9 bases line up with TRBD1. The CDR3 has 15 amino acids. CDR1 is SGHRS, CDR2 YFSETQ, per germline. As DNA, the CDR3 is TGCGCCAGCAGTTTGGGGGACAGGGCTAGCTATGTCTACACCTTC. Translated: CASSLGDRASYVYTF.

The rearrangement uses TRBV6-5 and TRBJ1-2, with no clear D. CDR3 length equals 13 residues. The V gene lost 9 bases and the J gene lost 2 bases, with 13 bases spanning the gap. Per the germline V gene, CDR1 is MNHEY and CDR2 is SVGAGI. The CDR3 nucleotides read TGTGCCAGTGGACCGTCCCCAAACTATGGCTACACCTTC. Translating it yields CASGPSPNYGYTF.

J is TRBJ2-2 and V is TRBV28; maybe TRBD1 (6 bases). The CDR3 is 15 amino acids. Germline V gene data show CDR1 as MDHEN and CDR2 as SYDVKM. With 7 bases removed from V and 3 bases from J, the gap between germline ends came to 15 bases. This chain's CDR3 is CASNSPGVHTGELFF. DNA of the CDR3: TGTGCCAGCAACTCCCCAGGGGTTCACACCGGGGAGCTGTTTTTT.

The chain joins TRBV18 to TRBJ2-6; D not certain. Trimming shortened V by 5 bases and J by 2 bases, and 16 bases separated the two germline ends. The CDR3 spans 17 residues. From germline, CDR1 is KGHSH and CDR2 LQKENI. In DNA, the CDR3 is TGTGCCAGCTCAAGAGGCGGTCAAGGAACTGGGGCCAACGTCCTGACTTTC. This gives the protein CASSRGGQGTGANVLTF. Full variable domain (missing parts from reference TRBV18 and TRBJ2-6): NAGVMQNPRHLVRRRGQEARLRCSPMKGHSHVYWYRQLPEEGLKFMVYLQKENIIDESGMPKERFSAEFPKEGPSILRIQQVVRGDSAAYFCASSRGGQGTGANVLTFGAGSRLTVL.

The chain is built from TRBV7-2 and TRBJ2-3; TRBD2 might be the D (6 bases). V lost 8 bases, J lost 2 bases, and 14 bases lay in between. The CDR3 is made up of 14 amino acids. Germline values: CDR1 SGHTA, CDR2 FQGNSA. CDR3 nucleotides: TGTGCCAGCGGCCTCGGCGGGAACACAGATACGCAGTATTTT. This encodes CASGLGGNTDTQYF.